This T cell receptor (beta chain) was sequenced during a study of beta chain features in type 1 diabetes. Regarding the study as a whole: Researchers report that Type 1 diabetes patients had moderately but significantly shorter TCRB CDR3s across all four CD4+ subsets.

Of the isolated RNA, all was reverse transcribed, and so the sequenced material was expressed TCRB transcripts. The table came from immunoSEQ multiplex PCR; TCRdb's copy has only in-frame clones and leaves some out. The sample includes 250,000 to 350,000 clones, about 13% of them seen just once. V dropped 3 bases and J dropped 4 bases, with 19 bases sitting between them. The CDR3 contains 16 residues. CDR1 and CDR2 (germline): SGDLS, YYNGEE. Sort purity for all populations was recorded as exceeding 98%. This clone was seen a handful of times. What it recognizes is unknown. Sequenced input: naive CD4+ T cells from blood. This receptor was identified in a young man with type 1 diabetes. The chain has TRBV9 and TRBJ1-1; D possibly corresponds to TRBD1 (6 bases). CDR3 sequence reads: CASSASGTPRPTEAFF. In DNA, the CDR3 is TGTGCCAGCAGCGCTTCCGGGACACCTCGCCCCACTGAAGCTTTCTTT.